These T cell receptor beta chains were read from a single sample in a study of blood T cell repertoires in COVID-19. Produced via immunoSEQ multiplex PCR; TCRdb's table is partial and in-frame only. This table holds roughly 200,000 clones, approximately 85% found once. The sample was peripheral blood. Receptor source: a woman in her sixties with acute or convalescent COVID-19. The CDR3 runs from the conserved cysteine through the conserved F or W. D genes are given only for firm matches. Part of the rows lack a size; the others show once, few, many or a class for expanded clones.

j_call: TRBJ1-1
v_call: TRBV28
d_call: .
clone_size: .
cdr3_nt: TGTGCCAGCAGTTCCCCGGGGGGTAACACTGAAGCTTTCTTT
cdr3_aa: CASSSPGGNTEAFF

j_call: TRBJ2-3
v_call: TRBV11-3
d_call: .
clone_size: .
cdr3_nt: TGTGCCAGCAGCTTAGATCTGGAGGATACGCAGTATTTT
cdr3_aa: CASSLDLEDTQYF

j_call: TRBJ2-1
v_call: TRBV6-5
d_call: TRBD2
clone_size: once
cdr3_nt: TGTGCCAGCCAACTCGCCGGGACTACCGGGAATGAGCAGTTCTTC
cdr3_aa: CASQLAGTTGNEQFF

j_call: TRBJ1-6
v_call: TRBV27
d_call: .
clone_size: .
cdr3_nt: TGTGCCAGCAGTCCCCGCCCCGGGAACGCTAATTCACCCCTCCACTTT
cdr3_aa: CASSPRPGNANSPLHF

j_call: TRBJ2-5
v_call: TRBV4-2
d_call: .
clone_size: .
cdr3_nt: TGTGCCAGCAGCCAAGAGCGGTCTTCGGAGACCCAGTACTTC
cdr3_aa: CASSQERSSETQYF

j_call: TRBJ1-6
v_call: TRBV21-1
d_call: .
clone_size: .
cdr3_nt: TGTGCCAGCACCCCCTCGGACAGGGGTAATTCACCCCTCCACTTT
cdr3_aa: CASTPSDRGNSPLHF

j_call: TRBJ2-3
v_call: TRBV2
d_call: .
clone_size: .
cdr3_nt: TGTGCCACCGGGCGGGGCCTTAGCACAGATACGCAGTATTTT
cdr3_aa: CATGRGLSTDTQYF

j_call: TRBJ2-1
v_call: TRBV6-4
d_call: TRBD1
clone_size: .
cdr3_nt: TGTGCCAGCAAAGGGACAGGGAGCAACAATGAGCAGTTCTTC
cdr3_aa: CASKGTGSNNEQFF

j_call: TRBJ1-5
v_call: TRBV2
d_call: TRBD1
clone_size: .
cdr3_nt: TGTGCCAGCAAGGGAAACCCCCCGGGACAGGGGAAAGGAAGCAATCAGCCCCAGCATTTT
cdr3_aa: CASKGNPPGQGKGSNQPQHF

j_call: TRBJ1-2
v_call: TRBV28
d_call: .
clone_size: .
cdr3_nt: TGTGCCAGCACCTCGACAGACTATGGCTACACCTTC
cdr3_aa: CASTSTDYGYTF